One T cell receptor (beta chain) is described in this entry. Antigen: not known. This table comes from immunoSEQ multiplex PCR, and its TCRdb copy is limited to in-frame clones, with some not included. The table records around 130,000 clones, roughly 86% of them present only once. The data stem from a study of T cell responses to AZD1222 COVID-19 vaccine. Study results and caveats: Researchers took repertoire samples only after the peak T cell response had come. The sample set comprised mostly white British donors with more females, and clonal diversity was possibly underestimated. Just a handful of AZD1222 recipients were seropositive at baseline. Spike-specific TCR depth and breadth grew after two AZD1222 doses.

Sequencing was performed on peripheral blood, taken 28 days after the second AZD1222 dose. This receptor was obtained from an adult who received the AZD1222 COVID-19 vaccine.

The CDR3 DNA reads as TGTGCCAGCAGCTTAGACAGGGATTCACCCCTCCACTTT. Protein: CASSLDRDSPLHF. This chain joins TRBV7-8 and TRBJ1-6; D perhaps matches TRBD1 (6 bases). Germline loops: CDR1 SGHVS, CDR2 FQNEAQ. V gave up 1 base and J gave up 8 bases, with 6 bases separating them. This CDR3 spans 13 amino acids.